This T cell receptor (beta chain) appears in the sequencing data of a study of T cells in narcolepsy. Whole-study context: Healthy controls were enrolled alongside patients with narcolepsy type 1 or type 2. Study results and caveats: Healthy controls reportedly lacked the autoreactive clonotypes serially found in patients' blood.

Repertoires were generated with immunoSEQ multiplex PCR, while TCRdb's copy carries only in-frame clones and drops some. The data hold under 550 clones, with less than 35% observed a single time. This clone ranks as hyperexpanded (1% or more). Its matching antigen is unknown. The CDR3 has 16 amino acids. V dropped 3 bases and J dropped 5; count of bases not matched to a gene: 10. CDR1 and CDR2 (germline): SGHAT, FQNNGV. The receptor was isolated from a human donor with narcolepsy. The chain joins TRBV11-2 to TRBJ1-1, with 9 positions matching TRBD1. Sequencing input: cultured CD4+ T cells from cerebrospinal fluid. The CDR3 spells CASSFPGQGSRTEAFF. The CDR3 DNA reads as TGTGCCAGCAGCTTCCCCGGACAGGGGTCGAGGACTGAAGCTTTCTTT.